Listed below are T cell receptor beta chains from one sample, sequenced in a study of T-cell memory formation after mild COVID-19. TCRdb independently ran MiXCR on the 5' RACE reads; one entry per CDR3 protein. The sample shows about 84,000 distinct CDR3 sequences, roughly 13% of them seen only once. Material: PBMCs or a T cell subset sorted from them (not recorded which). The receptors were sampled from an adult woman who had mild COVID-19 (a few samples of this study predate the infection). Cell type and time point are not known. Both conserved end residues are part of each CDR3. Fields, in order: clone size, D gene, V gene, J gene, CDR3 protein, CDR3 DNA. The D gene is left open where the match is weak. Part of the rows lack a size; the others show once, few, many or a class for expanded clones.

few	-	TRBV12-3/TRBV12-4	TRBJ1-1	CASTDDDPAEANEAFF	TGTGCCAGCACCGACGACGACCCAGCAGAGGCTAATGAAGCTTTCTTT
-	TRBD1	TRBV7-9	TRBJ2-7	CASSLKGDSLGEQYF	TGTGCCAGCAGCCTAAAAGGGGACAGTCTGGGCGAGCAGTACTTC
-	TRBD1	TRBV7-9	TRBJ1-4	CASSWTGDEKLFF	TGTGCCAGCAGCTGGACAGGGGATGAAAAACTGTTTTTT
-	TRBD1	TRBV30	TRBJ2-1	CAWSIGTGDYNEQFF	TGTGCCTGGAGTATTGGGACAGGCGATTACAATGAGCAGTTCTTC
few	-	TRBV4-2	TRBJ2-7	CASSQDLGGGYEQYF	TGTGCCAGCAGCCAAGATCTAGGAGGGGGCTACGAGCAGTACTTC
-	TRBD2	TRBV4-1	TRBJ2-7	CASSHQPGGIYEQYF	TGCGCCAGCAGCCATCAACCGGGGGGGATCTACGAGCAGTACTTC
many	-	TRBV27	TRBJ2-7	CASSYQQVSEQYF	TGTGCCAGCAGTTACCAGCAGGTCTCCGAGCAGTACTTC
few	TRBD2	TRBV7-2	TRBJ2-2	CASSPLGLAGGPGELFF	TGTGCCAGCAGCCCTCTGGGACTAGCGGGAGGGCCCGGGGAGCTGTTTTTT
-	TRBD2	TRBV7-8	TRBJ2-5	CASSPGTTKKRLETQYF	TGTGCCAGCAGCCCCGGGACTACCAAAAAGCGGTTAGAGACCCAGTACTTC
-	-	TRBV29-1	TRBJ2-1	CSVEWVYEQFF	TGCAGCGTTGAATGGGTCTATGAGCAGTTCTTC
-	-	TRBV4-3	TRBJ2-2	CASSPRIGQSDTGELFF	TGCGCCAGCAGCCCCCGGATTGGGCAGAGCGACACCGGGGAGCTGTTTTTT
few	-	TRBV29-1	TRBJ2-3	CSVIFGSPSTDTQYF	TGCAGCGTTATCTTCGGGTCTCCTAGCACAGATACGCAGTATTTT
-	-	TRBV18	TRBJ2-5	CASSPPDQETQYF	TGTGCCAGCTCACCACCTGACCAAGAGACCCAGTACTTC
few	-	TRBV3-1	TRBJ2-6	CASSFRGMTGANVLTF	TGTGCCAGCAGCTTTAGGGGTATGACTGGGGCCAACGTCCTGACTTTC
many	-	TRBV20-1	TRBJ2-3	CSAPPYSGTTSTDTQYF	TGCAGTGCCCCTCCATATTCCGGGACAACAAGCACAGATACGCAGTATTTT
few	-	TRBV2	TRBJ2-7	CASTLVWGYEQYF	TGTGCCAGCACTCTAGTATGGGGCTACGAGCAGTACTTC
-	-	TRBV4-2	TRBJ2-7	CASSQVGAGSFYEQYF	TGTGCCAGCAGCCAAGTAGGGGCAGGTAGCTTCTACGAGCAGTACTTC
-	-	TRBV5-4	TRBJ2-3	CASSGFSSGTDTDTQYF	TGTGCCAGCAGCGGCTTTTCCTCCGGGACTGACACAGATACGCAGTATTTT
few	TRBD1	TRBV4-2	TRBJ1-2	CASSPSGTEYGYTF	TGTGCCAGCAGCCCGTCCGGGACAGAGTATGGCTACACCTTC
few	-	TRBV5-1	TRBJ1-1	CASSPDWENTEAFF	TGCGCCAGCAGCCCCGACTGGGAGAACACTGAAGCTTTCTTT
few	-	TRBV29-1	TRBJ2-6	CSVESGANVLTF	TGCAGCGTTGAGTCGGGCGCCAACGTCCTGACTTTC
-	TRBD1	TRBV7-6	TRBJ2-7	CASSSTGQGSYEQYF	TGTGCCAGCAGCAGCACGGGACAGGGCTCCTACGAGCAGTACTTC
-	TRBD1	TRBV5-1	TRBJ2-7	CASNRQGTYEQYF	TGCGCCAGCAACCGACAGGGGACCTACGAGCAGTACTTC
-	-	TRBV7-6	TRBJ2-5	CASSLDTGQETQYF	TGTGCCAGCAGCTTAGATACAGGTCAAGAGACCCAGTACTTC
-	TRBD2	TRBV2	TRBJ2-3	CASSEFGGPGTSGKPSTDTQYF	TGTGCCAGCAGTGAATTTGGGGGCCCCGGGACTAGCGGGAAACCTAGCACAGATACGCAGTATTTT
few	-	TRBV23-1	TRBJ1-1	CASSQRRRAFF	TGCGCCAGCAGTCAAAGACGGAGAGCTTTCTTT
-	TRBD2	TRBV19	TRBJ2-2	CASKGLAGDTGELFF	TGTGCCAGCAAGGGACTAGCGGGAGACACCGGGGAGCTGTTTTTT
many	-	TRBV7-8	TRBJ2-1	CASSLSDEQFF	TGTGCCAGCAGCTTAAGCGATGAGCAGTTCTTC
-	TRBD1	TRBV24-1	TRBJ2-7	CATSDSGTAPYEQYF	TGTGCCACCAGTGATTCCGGGACAGCGCCCTACGAGCAGTACTTC
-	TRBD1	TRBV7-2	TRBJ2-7	CASSLGVGTAYEQYF	TGTGCCAGCAGCTTAGGAGTAGGGACAGCCTACGAGCAGTACTTC
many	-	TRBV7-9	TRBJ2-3	CASSPDSASDTQYF	TGTGCCAGCAGCCCCGACTCCGCGTCAGATACGCAGTATTTT
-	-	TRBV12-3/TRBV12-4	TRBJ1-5	CASGGTPQPQHF	TGTGCCAGCGGGGGGACCCCCCAGCCCCAGCATTTT
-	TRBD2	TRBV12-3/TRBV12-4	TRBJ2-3	CASRQAGGQGDTQYF	TGTGCCAGCAGACAAGCGGGGGGGCAGGGAGATACGCAGTATTTT
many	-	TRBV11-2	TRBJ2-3	CASSLDVAGSGPMPDPTDTQYF	TGTGCCAGCAGCTTAGACGTGGCGGGTAGCGGCCCCATGCCCGATCCGACAGATACGCAGTATTTT
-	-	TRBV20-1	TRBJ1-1	CSAPQGLNTEAFF	TGCAGTGCCCCCCAGGGGTTGAACACTGAAGCTTTCTTT
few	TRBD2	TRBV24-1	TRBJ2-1	CATSDSGLAGVDEQFF	TGTGCCACCAGTGATTCGGGACTAGCGGGAGTGGATGAGCAGTTCTTC
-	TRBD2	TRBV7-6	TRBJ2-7	CASSPRTSGLYEQYF	TGTGCCAGCAGCCCCAGGACTAGCGGACTTTACGAGCAGTACTTC
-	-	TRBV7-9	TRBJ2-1	CASSLNRGTIF	TGTGCCAGCAGCTTAAACAGAGGAACTATCTTC
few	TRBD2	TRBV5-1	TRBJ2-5	CASSLYGREGVQETQYF	TGCGCCAGCAGCTTGTACGGCCGGGAGGGCGTTCAAGAGACCCAGTACTTC
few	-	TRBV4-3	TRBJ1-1	CASSQDSAGNTEAFF	TGCGCCAGCAGCCAAGATTCGGCTGGGAACACTGAAGCTTTCTTT
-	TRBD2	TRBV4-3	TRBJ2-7	CASSHGLAGGPTYEQYF	TGCGCCAGCAGCCACGGACTAGCGGGAGGGCCCACCTACGAGCAGTACTTC
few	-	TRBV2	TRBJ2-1	CASSEAAAWGYNEQFF	TGTGCCAGCAGTGAAGCAGCAGCATGGGGGTACAATGAGCAGTTCTTC
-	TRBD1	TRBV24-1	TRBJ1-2	CATKAGTGSYGYTF	TGTGCCACAAAGGCCGGGACAGGGAGCTATGGCTACACCTTC
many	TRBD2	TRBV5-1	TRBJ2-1	CASSLVEAGANNEQFF	TGCGCCAGCAGCTTGGTGGAAGCGGGGGCGAACAATGAGCAGTTCTTC
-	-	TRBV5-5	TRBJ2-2	CASSLGDGGRELFF	TGTGCCAGCAGCTTAGGAGACGGCGGCCGGGAGCTGTTTTTT
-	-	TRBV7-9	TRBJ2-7	CASSRSLPGHEQYF	TGTGCCAGCAGCCGTTCCCTTCCCGGGCACGAGCAGTACTTC
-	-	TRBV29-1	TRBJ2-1	CSVEDWQGTTGYNEQFF	TGCAGCGTTGAAGATTGGCAGGGGACTACCGGATACAATGAGCAGTTCTTC
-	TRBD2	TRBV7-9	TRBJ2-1	CASSPLAVQRRNEQFF	TGTGCCAGCAGCCCCCTAGCGGTCCAAAGGAGGAATGAGCAGTTCTTC
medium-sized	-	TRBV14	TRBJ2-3	CASSQAGEWGDTQYF	TGTGCCAGCAGCCAAGCGGGGGAGTGGGGTGATACGCAGTATTTT
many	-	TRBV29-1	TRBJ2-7	CSVLPELSYEQYF	TGCAGCGTCCTCCCGGAACTGTCCTACGAGCAGTACTTC
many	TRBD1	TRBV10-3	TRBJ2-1	CAISEPDRGPRNEQFF	TGTGCCATCAGTGAGCCGGACAGGGGGCCGAGGAATGAGCAGTTCTTC
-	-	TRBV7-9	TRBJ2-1	CASSFTREGEQFF	TGTGCCAGCAGCTTCACCAGAGAAGGTGAGCAGTTCTTC
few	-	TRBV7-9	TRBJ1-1	CASSLGSLMNTEAFF	TGTGCCAGCAGCTTAGGCAGTCTCATGAACACTGAAGCTTTCTTT
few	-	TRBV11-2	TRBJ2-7	CASSLEIGDEQYF	TGTGCCAGCAGCTTAGAAATTGGGGACGAGCAGTACTTC
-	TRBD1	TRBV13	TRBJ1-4	CASSLDDRAREKLFF	TGTGCCAGCAGCCTCGATGACAGGGCGAGGGAAAAACTGTTTTTT
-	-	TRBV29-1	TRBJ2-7	CSVERGNSHEQYF	TGCAGCGTTGAGCGGGGAAATTCCCACGAGCAGTACTTC
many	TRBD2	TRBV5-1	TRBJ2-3	CASSSPLAGGALGDTQYF	TGCGCCAGCAGCTCCCCACTAGCGGGGGGGGCGCTTGGAGATACGCAGTATTTT
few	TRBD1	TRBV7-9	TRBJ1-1	CASSQTGGGRNTEAFF	TGTGCCAGCAGCCAGACAGGGGGCGGTCGGAACACTGAAGCTTTCTTT